Listed below are T cell receptor beta chains from one sample, sequenced in a study of siplizumab effects on memory and regulatory T cells. The method was immunoSEQ multiplex PCR; TCRdb's version includes in-frame clones alone and lacks a portion of them. Among around 97,000 clones listed, about 94% were seen once. Material for sequencing was non-Treg CD4+ T cells sorted from blood. The receptor set was obtained from a human donor in good health. Both conserved end residues are part of each CDR3. Each record gives: V gene, J gene, clone size, D gene, CDR3 DNA, CDR3 protein. D genes are given only for firm matches. Some rows have no size entry. The others give once, few or many, or a class for an expanded clone.

v_gene: TRBV6-4; j_gene: TRBJ2-1; abundance: NA; d_gene: TRBD2; CDR3nt: TGTGCCAGCAGTGTAGCTAGCGGGAGCCCTCGGAATGAGCAGTTCTTC; CDR3aa: CASSVASGSPRNEQFF
v_gene: TRBV11-2; j_gene: TRBJ2-2; abundance: NA; d_gene: NA; CDR3nt: TGTGCCAGCAGCCCCAATCTAGGCGGGGTGCTGTTTTTT; CDR3aa: CASSPNLGGVLFF
v_gene: TRBV11-2; j_gene: TRBJ1-5; abundance: NA; d_gene: NA; CDR3nt: TGTGCCAGCAGCTTACAGGGTAATCAGCCCCAGCATTTT; CDR3aa: CASSLQGNQPQHF
v_gene: TRBV27; j_gene: TRBJ2-6; abundance: NA; d_gene: NA; CDR3nt: TGTGCCAGCAACCGTAACTCTGGGGCCAACGTCCTGACTTTC; CDR3aa: CASNRNSGANVLTF
v_gene: TRBV6-5; j_gene: TRBJ2-2; abundance: NA; d_gene: NA; CDR3nt: TGTGCCAGCAGTTATATAGGTGATTCGAACACCGGGGAGCTGTTTTTT; CDR3aa: CASSYIGDSNTGELFF
v_gene: TRBV10-2; j_gene: TRBJ1-4; abundance: NA; d_gene: NA; CDR3nt: TGCGCCAGCGGAGCCGGGACTCAGAGGGAAAAACTGTTTTTT; CDR3aa: CASGAGTQREKLFF
v_gene: TRBV28; j_gene: TRBJ2-5; abundance: NA; d_gene: NA; CDR3nt: TGTGCCAGCAGTTTACGGGGTGGTTCCGGACCCGCGGACTTC; CDR3aa: CASSLRGGSGPADF
v_gene: TRBV18; j_gene: TRBJ2-7; abundance: NA; d_gene: NA; CDR3nt: TGTGCCAGCTCGGAAGGCGAGACCGGCTCCTACGAGCAGTACTTC; CDR3aa: CASSEGETGSYEQYF
v_gene: TRBV28; j_gene: TRBJ1-2; abundance: NA; d_gene: NA; CDR3nt: TGTGCCAGCACCCCGGGCCCGGCCCATGGCTACACCTTC; CDR3aa: CASTPGPAHGYTF
v_gene: TRBV7-3; j_gene: TRBJ2-1; abundance: NA; d_gene: TRBD2; CDR3nt: TGTGCCAGCAGCCCCTGGACTAGCGGGAGGGCCAATGAGCAGTTCTTC; CDR3aa: CASSPWTSGRANEQFF
v_gene: TRBV13; j_gene: TRBJ2-4; abundance: NA; d_gene: TRBD1; CDR3nt: TGTGCCAGCAGCCCCGGACAGGGAGACATTCAGTACTTC; CDR3aa: CASSPGQGDIQYF
v_gene: TRBV27; j_gene: TRBJ2-1; abundance: NA; d_gene: NA; CDR3nt: TGTGCCAGCAGTCCGGCCGGCGGGGGACACCCAACCTACAATGAGCAGTTCTTC; CDR3aa: CASSPAGGGHPTYNEQFF
v_gene: TRBV11-2; j_gene: TRBJ2-1; abundance: NA; d_gene: TRBD2; CDR3nt: TGTGCCAGCAGCTTCCGGGGGGGGACTATTTCCTACAATGAGCAGTTCTTC; CDR3aa: CASSFRGGTISYNEQFF
v_gene: TRBV30; j_gene: TRBJ1-5; abundance: NA; d_gene: NA; CDR3nt: TGTGCCTGGAGTGTAGGGACCACCAAGCCCCAGCATTTT; CDR3aa: CAWSVGTTKPQHF
v_gene: TRBV10-3; j_gene: TRBJ1-1; abundance: NA; d_gene: NA; CDR3nt: TGTGCCATCAGTTCCATACTCCAGGCGAACACTGAAGCTTTCTTT; CDR3aa: CAISSILQANTEAFF
v_gene: TRBV27; j_gene: TRBJ2-5; abundance: NA; d_gene: NA; CDR3nt: TGTGCCAGCAGCGGACTGGATTCCGCCAGGACCCAGTACTTC; CDR3aa: CASSGLDSARTQYF
v_gene: TRBV7-6; j_gene: TRBJ2-7; abundance: once; d_gene: NA; CDR3nt: TGTGCCAGCAGCTTAAGGCAGGAGTTGGGCGAGCAGTACTTC; CDR3aa: CASSLRQELGEQYF
v_gene: TRBV10-1; j_gene: TRBJ2-7; abundance: NA; d_gene: NA; CDR3nt: TGCGCCAGCAGTGATGGGGGGCTAGTAGAAGGCTACGAGCAGTACTTC; CDR3aa: CASSDGGLVEGYEQYF
v_gene: TRBV9; j_gene: TRBJ1-2; abundance: NA; d_gene: TRBD1; CDR3nt: TGTGCCAGCAGCGCGAGGGGGACAGGGGGCGTCTACCCCAATGGCTACACCTTC; CDR3aa: CASSARGTGGVYPNGYTF
v_gene: TRBV18; j_gene: TRBJ1-1; abundance: once; d_gene: TRBD1; CDR3nt: TGTGCCAGCTCACCAAAAACTGGACAGGGAGGTCGGAACACTGAAGCTTTCTTT; CDR3aa: CASSPKTGQGGRNTEAFF
v_gene: TRBV5-8; j_gene: TRBJ2-7; abundance: NA; d_gene: NA; CDR3nt: TGTGCCAGCAGCGCGGGACTCGCCTACGAGCAGTACTTC; CDR3aa: CASSAGLAYEQYF
v_gene: TRBV18; j_gene: TRBJ2-1; abundance: NA; d_gene: TRBD1; CDR3nt: TGTGCCAGCTCCTCGGGACAGAACAATGAGCAGTTCTTC; CDR3aa: CASSSGQNNEQFF
v_gene: TRBV9; j_gene: TRBJ2-2; abundance: NA; d_gene: NA; CDR3nt: TGTGCCAGCAGCGCATACTCCGGGGAGCTGTTTTTT; CDR3aa: CASSAYSGELFF
v_gene: TRBV11-2; j_gene: TRBJ2-3; abundance: NA; d_gene: TRBD1; CDR3nt: TGTGCCAGCAGCTCTCTTGACAGGGGAACAGATACGCAGTATTTT; CDR3aa: CASSSLDRGTDTQYF
v_gene: TRBV6-1; j_gene: TRBJ1-2; abundance: NA; d_gene: TRBD1; CDR3nt: TGTGCCAGCAGGCCCCGGACAGGGATGGGCTACACCTTC; CDR3aa: CASRPRTGMGYTF
v_gene: TRBV7-9; j_gene: TRBJ2-5; abundance: NA; d_gene: NA; CDR3nt: TGTGCCAGCAGCTTAAAAGGGGCGTCCGCGGAGACCCAGTACTTC; CDR3aa: CASSLKGASAETQYF
v_gene: TRBV6-6; j_gene: TRBJ2-1; abundance: NA; d_gene: NA; CDR3nt: TGTGCCAGCAGGGATCAGGTGTCCCAAGATGAGCAGTTCTTC; CDR3aa: CASRDQVSQDEQFF
v_gene: TRBV5-1; j_gene: TRBJ1-4; abundance: NA; d_gene: NA; CDR3nt: TGCGCCAGCAGCTACTCGGGCAGCGGCAATGAAAAACTGTTTTTT; CDR3aa: CASSYSGSGNEKLFF
v_gene: TRBV10-3; j_gene: TRBJ2-1; abundance: NA; d_gene: TRBD1; CDR3nt: TGTGCCATCAGTTTTAGGGACAGGGGAAGCAATGAGCAGTTCTTC; CDR3aa: CAISFRDRGSNEQFF